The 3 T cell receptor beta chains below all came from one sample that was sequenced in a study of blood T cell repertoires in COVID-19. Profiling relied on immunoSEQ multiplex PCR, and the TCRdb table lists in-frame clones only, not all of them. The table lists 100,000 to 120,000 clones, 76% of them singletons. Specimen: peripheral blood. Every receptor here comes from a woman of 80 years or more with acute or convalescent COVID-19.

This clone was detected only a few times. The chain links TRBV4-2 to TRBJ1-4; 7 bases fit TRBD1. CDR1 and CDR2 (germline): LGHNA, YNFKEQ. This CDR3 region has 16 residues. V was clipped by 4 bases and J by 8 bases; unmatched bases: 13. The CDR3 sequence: CASSRQTGNRREKLFF. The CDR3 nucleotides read TGTGCCAGCAGCCGCCAGACAGGGAATAGGCGGGAAAAACTGTTTTTT.

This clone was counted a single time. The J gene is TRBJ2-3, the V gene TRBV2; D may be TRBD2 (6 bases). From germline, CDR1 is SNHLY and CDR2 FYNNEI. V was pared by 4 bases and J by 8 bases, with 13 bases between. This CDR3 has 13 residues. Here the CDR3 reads CASSGWLASTQYF. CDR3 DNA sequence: TGTGCCAGCAGTGGATGGCTAGCGAGTACGCAGTATTTT. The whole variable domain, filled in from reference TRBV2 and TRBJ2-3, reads EPEVTQTPSHQVTQMGQEVILRCVPISNHLYFYWYRQILGQKVEFLVSFYNNEISEKSEIFDDQFSVERPDGSNFTLKIRSTKLEDSAMYFCASSGWLASTQYFGPGTRLTVL.

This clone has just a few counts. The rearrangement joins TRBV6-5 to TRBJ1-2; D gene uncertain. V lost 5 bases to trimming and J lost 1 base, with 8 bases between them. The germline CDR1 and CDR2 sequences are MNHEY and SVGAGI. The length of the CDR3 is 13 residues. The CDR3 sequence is CASSRENNYGYTF. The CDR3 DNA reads TGTGCCAGCAGTAGGGAGAATAACTATGGCTACACCTTC.